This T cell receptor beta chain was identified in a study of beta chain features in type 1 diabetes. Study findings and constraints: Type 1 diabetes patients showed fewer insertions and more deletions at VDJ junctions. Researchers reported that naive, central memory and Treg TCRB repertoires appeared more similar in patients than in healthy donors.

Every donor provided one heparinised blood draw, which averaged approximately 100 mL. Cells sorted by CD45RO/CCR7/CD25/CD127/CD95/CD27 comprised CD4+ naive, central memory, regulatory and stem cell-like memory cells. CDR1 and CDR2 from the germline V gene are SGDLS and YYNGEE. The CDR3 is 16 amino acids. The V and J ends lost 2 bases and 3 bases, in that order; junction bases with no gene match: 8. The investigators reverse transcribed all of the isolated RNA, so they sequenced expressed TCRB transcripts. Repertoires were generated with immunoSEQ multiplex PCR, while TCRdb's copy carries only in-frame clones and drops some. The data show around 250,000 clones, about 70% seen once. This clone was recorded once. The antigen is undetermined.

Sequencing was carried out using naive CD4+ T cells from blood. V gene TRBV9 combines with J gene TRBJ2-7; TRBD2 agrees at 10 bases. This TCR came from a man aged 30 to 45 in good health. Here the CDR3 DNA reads TGTGCCAGCAGCGTCGACGTACTAGCGGGATACTACGAGCAGTACTTC. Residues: CASSVDVLAGYYEQYF.